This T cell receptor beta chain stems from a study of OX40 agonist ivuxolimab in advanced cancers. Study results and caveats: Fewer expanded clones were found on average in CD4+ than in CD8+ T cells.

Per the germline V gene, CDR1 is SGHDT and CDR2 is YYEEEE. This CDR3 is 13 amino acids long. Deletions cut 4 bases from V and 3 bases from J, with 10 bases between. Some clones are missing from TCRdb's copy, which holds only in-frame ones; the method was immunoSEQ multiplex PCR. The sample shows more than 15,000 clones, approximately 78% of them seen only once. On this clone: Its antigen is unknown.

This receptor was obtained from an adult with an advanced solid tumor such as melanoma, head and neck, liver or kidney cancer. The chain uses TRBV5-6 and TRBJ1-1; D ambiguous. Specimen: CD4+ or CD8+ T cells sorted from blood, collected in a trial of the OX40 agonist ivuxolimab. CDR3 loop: CASSRTGHTEAFF. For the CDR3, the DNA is TGTGCCAGCAGCCGGACGGGCCACACTGAAGCTTTCTTT.